These 29 T cell receptor beta chains were sequenced from one sample in a study of blood T cell repertoires in COVID-19. Libraries were prepared by immunoSEQ multiplex PCR; TCRdb keeps only in-frame clonotypes and omits some of them. Here the sample spans 240,000 or so clones, around 85% being singletons. The sequencing sample was made of PBMCs or T cells enriched from blood (not recorded which). These receptors were obtained from a woman between 40 and 50 years old with acute COVID-19.

The J gene is TRBJ2-1, the V gene TRBV11-2, with no clear D. The V and J ends lost 2 bases and 9 bases respectively, with 11 bases between them. Germline V gene data show CDR1 as SGHAT and CDR2 as FQNNGV. This CDR3 contains 13 residues. The CDR3 nucleotides are TGTGCCAGCAGCTTACTCCGGTTTGGTGAGCAGTTCTTC. Protein sequence: CASSLLRFGEQFF.

The chain carries TRBV25-1 and TRBJ2-1, with 10 bases that match TRBD1. The germline gives CDR1 MGHDK, CDR2 SYGVNS. V lost 3 bases to trimming and J lost 11 bases; unmatched junction nucleotides: 16. The CDR3 sequence is 17 residues long. The CDR3 DNA reads as TGTGCCAGCAGTGAGGATGGGACAGGGGATCGGGAGCCGAAGCAGTTCTTC. Translating gives CASSEDGTGDREPKQFF. The whole variable domain, remainder taken from reference TRBV25-1 and TRBJ2-1, is EADIYQTPRYLVIGTGKKITLECSQTMGHDKMYWYQQDPGMELHLIHYSYGVNSTEKGDLSSESTVSRIRTEHFPLTLESARPSHTSQYLCASSEDGTGDREPKQFFGPGTRLTVL.

As to this clone: Other DNA sequences in the sample encode the same CDR3. The V gene is TRBV5-1, the J gene TRBJ2-1; 8 bases align to TRBD1. Germline V gives CDR1 SGHRS, CDR2 YFSETQ. This CDR3 is built from 14 residues. Trimming cost V 0 bases and J 9 bases; bases outside gene matches: 5. The CDR3 spells CASSLGQGAGEQFF. The CDR3 nucleotides are TGCGCCAGCAGCTTGGGGCAGGGGGCAGGTGAGCAGTTCTTC. Supplemented by reference TRBV5-1 and TRBJ2-1, the full variable domain reads KAGVTQTPRYLIKTRGQQVTLSCSPISGHRSVSWYQQTPGQGLQFLFEYFSETQRNKGNFPGRFSGRQFSNSRSEMNVSTLELGDSALYLCASSLGQGAGEQFFGPGTRLTVL.

This clone has just one count. This chain links TRBV15 with TRBJ2-5; 9 bases line up with TRBD2. Germline V gene data show CDR1 as LNHNV and CDR2 as YYDKDF (reference sequence). V was pared by 0 bases and J by 5 bases, with 13 bases of the junction left unmatched. The CDR3 length is 18 residues. In DNA form, the CDR3 reads TGTGCCACCAGCAGAGATAGTTATGGCGGGAGGGCCGGGGAGACCCAGTACTTC. This sequence encodes CATSRDSYGGRAGETQYF.

The chain carries TRBV19 and TRBJ1-6; no definite D call. There are 13 residues in the CDR3. Germline V gives CDR1 LNHDA, CDR2 SQIVND (reference sequence). V gave up 2 bases and J gave up 9 bases, with 8 bases separating them. The chain's CDR3 is CASSINPGSPLHF. In DNA, the CDR3 is TGTGCCAGTAGTATAAATCCGGGTTCACCCCTCCACTTT.

V gene TRBV3-1 (or the pseudogene TRBV3-2) combines with J gene TRBJ1-1, with a possible D match to TRBD1 (6 bases). With 0 bases removed from V and 7 bases from J, the gap between germline ends came to 15 bases. From germline, CDR1 is LGHDT and CDR2 YNNKEL (reference sequence). The CDR3 runs 15 residues. CDR3 in DNA: TGTGCCAGCAGCCAAGATGTAGTCAGGGGCGATGAAGCTTTCTTT. Its protein is CASSQDVVRGDEAFF.

This chain links TRBV2 with TRBJ2-7; 9 nucleotides line up with TRBD2. CDR3 size: 15 residues. The V gene end was trimmed by 2 bases and the J gene end by 4 bases; junction bases not matched to a gene: 6. Germline CDR1 SNHLY, CDR2 FYNNEI. CDR3 region: CASSELLAGRYEQYF. Here the CDR3 DNA reads TGTGCCAGCAGTGAACTACTAGCGGGCCGTTACGAGCAGTACTTC.

In its sample, this clone was seen a few times. The V gene is TRBV2, the J gene TRBJ2-1, with TRBD2 identical over 8 bases. V lost 0 bases, J lost 7 bases, and 8 bases stayed unmatched. Germline CDR1 is SNHLY and CDR2 is FYNNEI. The CDR3 totals 16 residues. The CDR3 DNA reads as TGTGCCAGCAGTGAAGCGGCCGGGAGGGCCGGGAATGAGCAGTTCTTC. Translation gives CASSEAAGRAGNEQFF.

This clone was seen more than once but under ten times. The rearrangement joins TRBV2 to TRBJ1-6; 9 bases are a match to TRBD1. The CDR3 loop spans 16 amino acids. Germline V gene data show CDR1 as SNHLY and CDR2 as FYNNEI. Trimming took 3 bases from V and 8 from J; bases not matched to a gene: 8. DNA for the CDR3: TGTGCCAGCAGTGATGAATGGGACAGGGTCGATTCACCCCTCCACTTT. It is translated as CASSDEWDRVDSPLHF.

This rearrangement joins TRBV3-1 (or the pseudogene TRBV3-2) to TRBJ2-7; tentatively, D is TRBD2 (5 bases). The CDR3 runs 14 residues. Germline V CDR1 and CDR2: LGHDT, YNNKEL (reference sequence). V was clipped by 0 bases and J by 7 bases, with 13 bases between them. The CDR3, as DNA: TGTGCCAGCAGCCAAGATTGGTCGGGGAGAGAGCAGTACTTC. It codes for CASSQDWSGREQYF.

The gene calls are TRBV28 and TRBJ1-5; D gene unclear. V dropped 8 bases and J dropped 0 bases, with 11 bases sitting between them. Germline CDR1 and CDR2: MDHEN and SYDVKM. The length of the CDR3 is 14 residues. The CDR3 DNA is TGTGCCAGCTGTGAGAAAGATAGCAATCAGCCCCAGCATTTT. This codes for CASCEKDSNQPQHF.

The chain recombines TRBV9 with TRBJ2-1; 12 nucleotides match TRBD2. This CDR3 is built from 15 residues. Trimming took 0 bases from V and 6 from J; bases not matched to a gene: 1. Germline CDR1 reads SGDLS; CDR2 reads YYNGEE. The CDR3 DNA follows: TGTGCCAGCAGCGTAGGACTAGCGGGAGTCAATGAGCAGTTCTTC. This translates into CASSVGLAGVNEQFF.

This chain joins TRBV5-1 and TRBJ2-5, with 8 bases fitting TRBD2. V trimming: 0 bases; J trimming: 1 base; junction bases outside the gene matches: 8. CDR1 SGHRS and CDR2 YFSETQ come from the germline V gene. The CDR3 contains 17 residues. This CDR3 reads CASSLAGSGDGQETQYF. The CDR3 coding sequence is TGCGCCAGCAGCTTGGCCGGTAGCGGGGACGGCCAAGAGACCCAGTACTTC.

The rearrangement links TRBV2 to TRBJ2-2, with TRBD2 identical over 7 bases. The germline gives CDR1 SNHLY, CDR2 FYNNEI. V lost 3 bases, J lost 5 bases, and 12 bases stayed unmatched. The CDR3 loop spans 17 amino acids. The CDR3 loop is CASSDGAGATRTGELFF. The CDR3, as DNA: TGTGCCAGCAGTGACGGTGCGGGAGCCACCAGGACCGGGGAGCTGTTTTTT.

The V call is TRBV13, the J call TRBJ2-1; the match to TRBD1 covers 7 bases. CDR3 length equals 12 residues. Per germline, CDR1 PRHDT and CDR2 FYEKMQ (reference sequence). V was pared by 6 bases and J by 8 bases, with 4 bases of the junction left unmatched. The CDR3 bases are TGTGCCAGCAGAAACAGGGGAGATGAGCAGTTCTTC. Translated: CASRNRGDEQFF.

The chain carries TRBV21-1 and TRBJ2-3; TRBD2 is the table's D call, not checked against the DNA. TRBV21-1 is a known pseudogene. This CDR3 comprises 13 residues. CDR3 bases: TGTGCCAGCAGCAACCTAGGAACAGATACGCAGTATTTT. This codes for CASSNLGTDTQYF.

This chain's CDR3 is CASPGLAGLHSYNEQFF. The DNA of the CDR3 is TGTGCCAGCCCGGGACTAGCGGGTCTCCACTCCTACAATGAGCAGTTCTTC. The chain combines TRBV19 with TRBJ2-1; 12 bases are a match to TRBD2. The CDR3 covers 17 residues. The V gene's germline CDR1 is LNHDA and CDR2 SQIVND (reference sequence). V shed 9 bases, J shed 0 bases, and the junction held 9 bases outside the gene matches. The whole variable domain, remainder taken from reference TRBV19 and TRBJ2-1, is DGGITQSPKYLFRKEGQNVTLSCEQNLNHDAMYWYRQDPGQGLRLIYYSQIVNDFQKGDIAEGYSVSREKKESFPLTVTSAQKNPTAFYLCASPGLAGLHSYNEQFFGPGTRLTVL.

On this clone: The same CDR3 also results from other DNA sequences found in this sample. The rearrangement joins TRBV29-1 to TRBJ1-1, with 7 bases lining up with TRBD1. Trimming took 6 bases from V and 1 from J; bases not matched to a gene: 5. The CDR3 is 13 amino acids. The germline V gene has CDR1 SQVTM and CDR2 ANQGSEA. CDR3 sequence reads: CSVRQGSNTEAFF. CDR3 DNA: TGCAGCGTCCGACAGGGTTCGAACACTGAAGCTTTCTTT.

This clone has just one count. This chain uses TRBV27 with TRBJ2-1; 12 nucleotides align to TRBD2. The CDR3 has 15 amino acids. V shed 2 bases and J 10 bases; nucleotides not matched to a gene: 6. Germline assignment: CDR1 MNHEY and CDR2 SMNVEV (reference sequence). Here the CDR3 reads CASSLLLAGGREQFF. The CDR3 DNA sequence: TGTGCCAGCAGTTTACTTCTAGCGGGAGGGCGGGAGCAGTTCTTC.

The J gene is TRBJ2-7, the V gene TRBV6-5; D is possibly TRBD2 (6 bases). In germline, CDR1 is MNHEY, CDR2 SVGAGI. The CDR3 contains 15 residues. The ends were cut back, 7 bases at V and 2 bases at J, with 18 bases in the middle. In DNA, the CDR3 is TGTGCCAGCACCCAAAACCGGGACTCCGCCTACGAGCAGTACTTC. Residues: CASTQNRDSAYEQYF.

V usage is TRBV5-4 and J usage is TRBJ1-1; D remains unclear. Germline-derived CDR1 and CDR2 are SGHNT and YYREEE (reference sequence). V was pared by 0 bases and J by 1 base, with 7 bases between. This CDR3 comprises 14 residues. The CDR3 DNA follows: TGTGCCAGCAGCTTGGAACAGCCGAACACTGAAGCTTTCTTT. It specifies CASSLEQPNTEAFF.

The rearrangement uses TRBV12-5 and TRBJ2-5, with 12 bases lining up with TRBD2. V shed 1 base, J shed 2 bases, and the junction held 5 bases outside the gene matches. This CDR3 spans 17 amino acids. Looked up from germline, CDR1 is LGHNT and CDR2 is FRNRAP. The CDR3 DNA sequence: TGTGCTAGTGGTTTGGAGGGGACTAGCGGGCCACAAGAGACCCAGTACTTC. Protein: CASGLEGTSGPQETQYF.

A single count supports this clone. The chain has TRBV10-3 and TRBJ2-1, with 15 positions matching TRBD2. The CDR3 has 20 amino acids. V shed 2 bases and J 1 base; nucleotides not matched to a gene: 9. Germline-derived CDR1 and CDR2 are ENHRY and SYGVKD. The CDR3 DNA is TGTGCCATCAGTGAGCCCCCCGGGACTAGCGGGAGGACGTCCTACAATGAGCAGTTCTTC. Residues: CAISEPPGTSGRTSYNEQFF.

This chain joins TRBV19 and TRBJ2-2; D is unresolved. Trimming cost V 5 bases and J 0 bases, with 13 bases left between them. This CDR3 region has 16 residues. Germline CDR1 and CDR2: LNHDA and SQIVND (reference sequence). The CDR3 loop reads CASSRQYRTNTGELFF. CDR3 coding DNA: TGTGCCAGTAGTCGGCAATACAGAACGAACACCGGGGAGCTGTTTTTT. The whole variable domain, filled in from reference TRBV19 and TRBJ2-2, reads DGGITQSPKYLFRKEGQNVTLSCEQNLNHDAMYWYRQDPGQGLRLIYYSQIVNDFQKGDIAEGYSVSREKKESFPLTVTSAQKNPTAFYLCASSRQYRTNTGELFFGEGSRLTVL.

The V and J genes are TRBV3-1 (or the pseudogene TRBV3-2) and TRBJ1-1, with 8 positions matching TRBD1. Losses at the gene ends were 6 bases for V and 6 bases for J; bases not matched to a gene: 6. CDR3 length: 13 amino acids. Looked up from germline, CDR1 is LGHDT and CDR2 is YNNKEL (reference sequence). CDR3 in amino acids: CASRPGQGAEAFF. The CDR3 nucleotides read TGTGCCAGCAGACCCGGACAGGGCGCTGAAGCTTTCTTT.

This clone was found a few times. The chain recombines TRBV11-3 with TRBJ2-3, with TRBD2 identical over 11 bases. This CDR3 has 15 amino acids. Germline CDR1 SGHNT, CDR2 YENEEA. V lost 4 bases to trimming and J lost 5 bases; unmatched junction nucleotides: 5. CDR3 residues: CASSWLGTSGDTQYF. The CDR3, as DNA: TGTGCCAGCAGCTGGCTGGGGACTAGCGGAGATACGCAGTATTTT.

The rearrangement links TRBV27 to TRBJ2-1, with D perhaps matching TRBD2 (6 bases). Germline V gives CDR1 MNHEY, CDR2 SMNVEV (reference sequence). CDR3 size: 16 residues. The V end was cut by 2 bases, the J end by 0 bases, with 11 bases between. CDR3 sequence: CASSLIAERSYNEQFF. CDR3 bases: TGTGCCAGCAGTTTAATAGCGGAGCGCTCCTACAATGAGCAGTTCTTC.

The chain joins TRBV5-1 to TRBJ1-4; no definite D call. The CDR3 is 14 residues long. Deletions cut 0 bases from V and 5 bases from J, with 8 bases between. Germline loops: CDR1 SGHRS, CDR2 YFSETQ. As DNA, the CDR3 is TGCGCCAGCAGCTTGGAAGGCAGGAATGAAAAACTGTTTTTT. This codes for CASSLEGRNEKLFF.

V gene TRBV18 combines with J gene TRBJ1-2; no reliable D call. The CDR3 spans 14 residues. From germline, CDR1 is KGHSH and CDR2 LQKENI. The V end was cut by 3 bases, the J end by 3 bases, with 11 bases between. CDR3 in amino acids: CASSPKAGDYGYTF. The CDR3 DNA sequence: TGTGCCAGCTCACCGAAAGCGGGCGACTATGGCTACACCTTC.